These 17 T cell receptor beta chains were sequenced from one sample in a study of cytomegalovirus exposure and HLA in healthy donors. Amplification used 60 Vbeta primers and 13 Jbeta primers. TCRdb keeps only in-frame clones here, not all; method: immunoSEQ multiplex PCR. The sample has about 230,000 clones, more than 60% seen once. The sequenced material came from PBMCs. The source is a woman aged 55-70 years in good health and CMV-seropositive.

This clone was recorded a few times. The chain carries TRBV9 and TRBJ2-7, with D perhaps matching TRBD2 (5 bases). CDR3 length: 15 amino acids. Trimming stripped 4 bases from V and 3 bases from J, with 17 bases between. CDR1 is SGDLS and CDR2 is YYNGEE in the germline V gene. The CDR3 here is CASSPWTSARYEQYF. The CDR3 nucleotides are TGTGCCAGCAGCCCCTGGACTTCGGCCCGCTACGAGCAGTACTTC. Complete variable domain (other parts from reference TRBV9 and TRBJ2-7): DSGVTQTPKHLITATGQRVTLRCSPRSGDLSVYWYQQSLDQGLQFLIQYYNGEERAKGNILERFSAQQFPDLHSELNLSSLELGDSALYFCASSPWTSARYEQYFGPGTRLTVT.

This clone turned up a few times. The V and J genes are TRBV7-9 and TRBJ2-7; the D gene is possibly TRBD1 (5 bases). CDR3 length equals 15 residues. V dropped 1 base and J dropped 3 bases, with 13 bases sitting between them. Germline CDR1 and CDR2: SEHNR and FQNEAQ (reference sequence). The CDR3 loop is CASSLGNRLGYEQYF. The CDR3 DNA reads TGTGCCAGCAGCTTAGGGAACAGGCTGGGCTACGAGCAGTACTTC.

CDR3 sequence reads: CASGRGDRGNTEAFF. CDR3 DNA sequence: TGCGCCAGCGGACGCGGGGACAGGGGGAACACTGAAGCTTTCTTT. The V call is TRBV5-1, the J call TRBJ1-1, with TRBD1 matching over 10 bases. CDR3 size: 15 residues. The V segment lost 7 bases and the J segment 1 base; nucleotides outside the gene matches: 7. Per germline, CDR1 SGHRS and CDR2 YFSETQ.

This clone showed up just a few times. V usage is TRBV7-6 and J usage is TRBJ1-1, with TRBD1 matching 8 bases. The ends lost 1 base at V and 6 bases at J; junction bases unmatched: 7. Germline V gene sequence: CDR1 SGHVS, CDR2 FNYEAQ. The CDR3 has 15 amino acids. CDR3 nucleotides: TGTGCCAGCAGCTTAGGCCAGGGGGCTGGAGCTGAAGCTTTCTTT. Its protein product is CASSLGQGAGAEAFF.

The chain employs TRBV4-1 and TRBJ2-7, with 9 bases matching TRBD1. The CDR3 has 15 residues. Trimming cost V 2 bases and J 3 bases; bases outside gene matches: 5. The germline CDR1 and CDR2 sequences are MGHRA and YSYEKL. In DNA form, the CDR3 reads TGCGCCAGCAGCCAAAGGGACAGGGACAACTACGAGCAGTACTTC. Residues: CASSQRDRDNYEQYF.

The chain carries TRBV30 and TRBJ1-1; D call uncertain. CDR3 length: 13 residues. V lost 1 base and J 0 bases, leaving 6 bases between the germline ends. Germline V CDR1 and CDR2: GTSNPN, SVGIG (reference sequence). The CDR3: CAWSGQMNTEAFF. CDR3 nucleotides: TGTGCCTGGAGTGGGCAGATGAACACTGAAGCTTTCTTT.

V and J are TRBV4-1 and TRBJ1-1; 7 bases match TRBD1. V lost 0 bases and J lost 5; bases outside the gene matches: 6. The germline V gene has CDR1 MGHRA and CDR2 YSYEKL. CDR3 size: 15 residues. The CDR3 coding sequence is TGCGCCAGCAGCCAAGAGAGGAGGGGGCAAACTGAAGCTTTCTTT. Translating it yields CASSQERRGQTEAFF.

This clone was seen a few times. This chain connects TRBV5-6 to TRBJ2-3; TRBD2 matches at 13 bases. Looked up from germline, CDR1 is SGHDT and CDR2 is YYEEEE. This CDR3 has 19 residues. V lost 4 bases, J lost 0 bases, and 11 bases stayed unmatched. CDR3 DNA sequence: TGTGCCAGCAGCCCAACGACTAGCGGGGGGACCGCTAGCACAGATACGCAGTATTTT. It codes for CASSPTTSGGTASTDTQYF. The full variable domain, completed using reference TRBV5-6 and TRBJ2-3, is DAGVTQSPTHLIKTRGQQVTLRCSPKSGHDTVSWYQQALGQGPQFIFQYYEEEERQRGNFPDRFSGHQFPNYSSELNVNALLLGDSALYLCASSPTTSGGTASTDTQYFGPGTRLTVL.

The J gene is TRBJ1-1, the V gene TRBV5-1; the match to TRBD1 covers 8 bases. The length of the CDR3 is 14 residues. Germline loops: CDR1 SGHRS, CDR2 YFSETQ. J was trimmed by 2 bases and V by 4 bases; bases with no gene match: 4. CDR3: CASSQDRGNTEAFF. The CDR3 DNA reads TGCGCCAGCAGCCAAGACAGGGGTAACACTGAAGCTTTCTTT.

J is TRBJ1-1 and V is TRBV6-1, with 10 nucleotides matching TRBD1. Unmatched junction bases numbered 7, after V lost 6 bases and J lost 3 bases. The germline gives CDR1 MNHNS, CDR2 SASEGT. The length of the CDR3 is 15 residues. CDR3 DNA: TGTGCCAGCAGATTTAGACAGGGGGCTGACACTGAAGCTTTCTTT. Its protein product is CASRFRQGADTEAFF.

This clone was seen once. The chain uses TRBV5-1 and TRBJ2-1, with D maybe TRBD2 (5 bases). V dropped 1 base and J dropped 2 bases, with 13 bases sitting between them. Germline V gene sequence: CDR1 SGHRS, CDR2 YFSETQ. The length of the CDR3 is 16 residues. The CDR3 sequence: CASSLSGMTPYNEQFF. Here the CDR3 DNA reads TGCGCCAGCAGCTTGTCCGGGATGACGCCCTACAATGAGCAGTTCTTC.

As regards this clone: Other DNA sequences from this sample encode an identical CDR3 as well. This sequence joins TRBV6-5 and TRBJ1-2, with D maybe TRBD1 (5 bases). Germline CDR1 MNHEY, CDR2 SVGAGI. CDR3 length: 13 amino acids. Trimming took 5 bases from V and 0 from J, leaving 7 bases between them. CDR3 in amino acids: CASSPTANYGYTF. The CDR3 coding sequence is TGTGCCAGCAGTCCGACAGCTAACTATGGCTACACCTTC.

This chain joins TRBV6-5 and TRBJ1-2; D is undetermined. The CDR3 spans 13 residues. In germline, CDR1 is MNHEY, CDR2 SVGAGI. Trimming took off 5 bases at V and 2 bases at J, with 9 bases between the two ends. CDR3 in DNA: TGTGCCAGCAGTCGCGGGTCAAACTATGGCTACACCTTC. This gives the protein CASSRGSNYGYTF.

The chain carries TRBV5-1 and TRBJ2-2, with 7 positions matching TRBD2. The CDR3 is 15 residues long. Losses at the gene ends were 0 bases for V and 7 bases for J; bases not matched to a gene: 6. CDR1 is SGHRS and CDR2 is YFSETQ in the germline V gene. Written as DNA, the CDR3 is TGCGCCAGCAGCTTGGGACTAGCAGAGAACGGGGAGCTGTTTTTT. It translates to CASSLGLAENGELFF.

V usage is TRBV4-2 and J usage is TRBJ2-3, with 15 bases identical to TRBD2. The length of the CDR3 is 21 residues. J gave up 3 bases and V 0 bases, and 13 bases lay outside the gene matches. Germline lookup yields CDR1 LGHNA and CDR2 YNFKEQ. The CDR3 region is CASSQDGPRTSGGADTDTQYF. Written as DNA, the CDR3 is TGTGCCAGCAGCCAAGACGGACCCCGGACTAGCGGGGGGGCTGATACAGATACGCAGTATTTT.

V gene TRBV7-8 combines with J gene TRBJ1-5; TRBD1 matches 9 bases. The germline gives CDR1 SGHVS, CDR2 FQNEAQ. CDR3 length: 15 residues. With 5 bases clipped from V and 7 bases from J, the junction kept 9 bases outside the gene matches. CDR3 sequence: CASSNIDRGEQPQHF. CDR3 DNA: TGTGCCAGCAGCAACATCGACAGGGGGGAACAGCCCCAGCATTTT.

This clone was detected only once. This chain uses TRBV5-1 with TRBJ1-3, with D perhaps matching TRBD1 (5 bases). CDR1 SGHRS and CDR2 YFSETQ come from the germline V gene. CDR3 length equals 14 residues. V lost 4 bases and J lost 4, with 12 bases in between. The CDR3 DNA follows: TGCGCCAGCAGCAATTATGGGGGGGGAAACACCATATATTTT. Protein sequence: CASSNYGGGNTIYF. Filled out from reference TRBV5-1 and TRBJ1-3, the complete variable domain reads KAGVTQTPRYLIKTRGQQVTLSCSPISGHRSVSWYQQTPGQGLQFLFEYFSETQRNKGNFPGRFSGRQFSNSRSEMNVSTLELGDSALYLCASSNYGGGNTIYFGEGSWLTVV.